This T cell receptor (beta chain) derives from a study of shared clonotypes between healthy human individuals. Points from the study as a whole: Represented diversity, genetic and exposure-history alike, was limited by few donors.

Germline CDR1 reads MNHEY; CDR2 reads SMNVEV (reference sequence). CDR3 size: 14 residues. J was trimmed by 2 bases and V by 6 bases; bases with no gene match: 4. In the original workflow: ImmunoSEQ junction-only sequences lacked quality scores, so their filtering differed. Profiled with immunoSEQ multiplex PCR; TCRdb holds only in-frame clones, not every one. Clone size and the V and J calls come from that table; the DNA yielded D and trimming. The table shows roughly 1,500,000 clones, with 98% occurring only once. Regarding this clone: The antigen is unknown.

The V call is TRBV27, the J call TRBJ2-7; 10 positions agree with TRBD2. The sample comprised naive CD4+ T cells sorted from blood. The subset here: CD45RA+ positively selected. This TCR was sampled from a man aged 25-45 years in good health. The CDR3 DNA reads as TGTGCCAGCAGGGGTGGGACTAGCGCCTACGAGCAGTACTTC. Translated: CASRGGTSAYEQYF.